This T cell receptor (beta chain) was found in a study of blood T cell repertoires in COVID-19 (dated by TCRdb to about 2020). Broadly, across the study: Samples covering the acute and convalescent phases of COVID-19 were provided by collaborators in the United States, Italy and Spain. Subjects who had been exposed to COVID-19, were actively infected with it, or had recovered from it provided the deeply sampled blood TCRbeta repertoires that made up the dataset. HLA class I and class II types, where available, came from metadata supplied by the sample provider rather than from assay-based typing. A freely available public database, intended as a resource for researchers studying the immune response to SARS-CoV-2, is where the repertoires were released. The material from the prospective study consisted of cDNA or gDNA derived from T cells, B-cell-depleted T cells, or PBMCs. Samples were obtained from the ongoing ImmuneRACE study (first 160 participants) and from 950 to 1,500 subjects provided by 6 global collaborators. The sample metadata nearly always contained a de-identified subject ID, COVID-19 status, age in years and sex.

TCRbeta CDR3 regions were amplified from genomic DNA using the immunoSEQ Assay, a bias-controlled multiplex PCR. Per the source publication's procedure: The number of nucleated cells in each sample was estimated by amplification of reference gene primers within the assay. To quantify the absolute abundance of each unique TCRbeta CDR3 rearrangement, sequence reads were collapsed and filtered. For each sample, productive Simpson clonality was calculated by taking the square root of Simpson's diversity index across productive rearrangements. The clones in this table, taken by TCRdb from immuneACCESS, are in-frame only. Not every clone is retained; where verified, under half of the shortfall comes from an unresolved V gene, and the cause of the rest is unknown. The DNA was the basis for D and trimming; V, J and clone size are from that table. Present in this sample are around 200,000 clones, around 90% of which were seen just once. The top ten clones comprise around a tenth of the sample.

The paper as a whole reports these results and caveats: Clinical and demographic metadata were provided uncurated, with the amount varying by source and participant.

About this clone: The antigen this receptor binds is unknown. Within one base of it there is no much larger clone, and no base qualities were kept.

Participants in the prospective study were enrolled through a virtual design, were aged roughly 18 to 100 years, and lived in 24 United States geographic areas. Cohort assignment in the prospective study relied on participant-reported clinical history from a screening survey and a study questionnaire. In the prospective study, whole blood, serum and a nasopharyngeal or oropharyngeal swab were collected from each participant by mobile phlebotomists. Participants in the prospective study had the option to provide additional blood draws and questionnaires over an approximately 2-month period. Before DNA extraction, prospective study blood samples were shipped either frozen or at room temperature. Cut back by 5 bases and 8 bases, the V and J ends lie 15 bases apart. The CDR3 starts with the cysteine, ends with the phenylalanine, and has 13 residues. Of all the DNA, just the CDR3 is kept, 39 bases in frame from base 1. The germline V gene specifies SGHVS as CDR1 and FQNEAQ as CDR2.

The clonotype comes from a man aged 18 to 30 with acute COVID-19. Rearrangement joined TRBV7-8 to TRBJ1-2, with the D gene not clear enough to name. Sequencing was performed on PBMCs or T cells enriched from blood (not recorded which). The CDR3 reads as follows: CASSISGGGGYTF. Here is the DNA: TGTGCCAGCAGCATAAGTGGTGGAGGCGGCTACACCTTC.